The subject of this entry is one T cell receptor beta chain. Its specificity is not known. This entry is derived from a study of T cells in Graves' hyperthyroidism and ophthalmopathy. The study's findings and limits: Before onset, by a median of about seven months, the model predicted ophthalmopathy.

Germline V gene lookup returns CDR1 SGHRS and CDR2 YFSETQ. The CDR3 totals 15 residues. V gave up 0 bases and J gave up 4 bases, with 13 bases separating them. Using roughly 9.4 ml of fresh peripheral blood, PBMCs were prepared. From RNA transcripts, TCR beta CDR3 regions were amplified. HTBI primers were employed in a first-round RT-PCR of the TCR CDR3. TCRdb re-analysed the multiplex PCR reads in MiXCR, keeping a single row per CDR3 protein. The sample shows 350,000 or so distinct CDR3 sequences, 18% of them seen only once. Source material: blood. V and J are TRBV5-1 and TRBJ1-1, with D perhaps matching TRBD1 (6 bases). The origin of this receptor is a woman between 50 and 59 years old with Graves' hyperthyroidism. This CDR3 reads CASSLAGGGGTEAFF. The CDR3 nucleotides are TGCGCCAGCAGCTTGGCCGGCGGGGGCGGCACTGAAGCTTTCTTT.